The TCR beta chain described here comes from a study of T cell responses to AZD1222 COVID-19 vaccine. About the study: Researchers grouped second doses given at about 4 or about 12 weeks into one pool. General study results and limits: Clonal diversity was possibly underestimated; the donors were predominantly white British and more often female. Repertoires were obtained solely post-peak T cell response. Baseline seropositivity occurred in only 5 to 7 AZD1222 recipients.

Concerning this clone itself: No antigen is known for it.

The V end lost 4 bases, the J end lost 1 base, and 13 bases lay between the germline ends. The CDR3 extends over 16 amino acids. Germline assignment: CDR1 SGHNT and CDR2 YENEEA. Clones were sequenced by immunoSEQ multiplex PCR, and TCRdb holds only the in-frame ones, with some missing. Altogether roughly 120,000 clones are present, roughly 88% being singletons, with the ten largest covering over 5.5%. This TCR was sampled from an adult in good health. The sample was peripheral blood, taken on day 0 of AZD1222 vaccination. The J gene is TRBJ2-2, the V gene TRBV11-3; possible D gene TRBD2, 5 bases. The CDR3 nucleotides are TGTGCCAGCAGCTCCGTCGCGGGCCTGAACACCGGGGAGCTGTTTTTT. It encodes CASSSVAGLNTGELFF.